Shown below are 20 T cell receptor beta chains from a single sample sequenced in a study of human T cells and chemical hapten exposure. Time point here: patch test 2, 6 weeks after DPC sensitization. Specified treatment: therapeutic diphenylcyclopropenone sensitization with weekly scalp DPC. MiXCR was run by TCRdb on the RACE reads, yielding one entry per CDR3 protein. The profile shows about 69,000 distinct CDR3 sequences, about a tenth of them singletons. This material consisted of whole blood, taken in connection with sensitization to the hapten diphenylcyclopropenone (DPC). Receptors originate from a woman aged 50 to 65 with alopecia areata. Some clones in this sample may be carry-over from other donors' samples.

As for this clonotype: One base away lies a much larger clone, so this may be a sequencing read error. The chain is built from TRBV11-1 and TRBJ2-7; 10 bases line up with TRBD2. The germline gives CDR1 SGHAT, CDR2 FQDESV (reference sequence). The CDR3 is 16 amino acids. The junction had 13 bases not matched to a gene; V was cut back by 8 bases and J by 3 bases. CDR3 nucleotide sequence: TGTGCCAGCGGCGGACCACTAGCGGGAAAGGTCTACGAGCAGTACTTC. It codes for CASGGPLAGKVYEQYF.

V and J are TRBV20-1 and TRBJ1-5; D gene unclear. The CDR3 sequence is 12 residues long. Germline V gene data show CDR1 as DFQATT and CDR2 as SNEGSKA (reference sequence). V shed 4 bases and J shed 8 bases, with 12 bases lying between them. This chain's CDR3 is CSANGVGEPQHF. Here the CDR3 DNA reads TGCAGTGCTAACGGGGTTGGGGAGCCCCAGCATTTT.

This clonotype has at least ten counts. The gene calls are TRBV10-3 and TRBJ2-1; the match to TRBD2 covers 13 bases. Germline V lookup: CDR1 ENHRY, CDR2 SYGVKD. This CDR3 is built from 13 residues. The junction had 5 bases not matched to a gene; V was cut back by 10 bases and J by 8 bases. This chain's CDR3 is CASGTSGKHEQFF. The CDR3 bases are TGTGCCAGTGGGACTAGCGGGAAGCATGAGCAGTTCTTC.

This clonotype was seen many times. The rearrangement uses TRBV7-2 and TRBJ1-5; D gene uncertain. CDR3 size: 15 residues. Germline lookup yields CDR1 SGHTA and CDR2 FQGNSA. Trimming pared 2 bases from V and 0 bases from J, leaving 8 bases between. The CDR3 protein is CASSLTRSSNQPQHF. CDR3 sequence (DNA): TGTGCCAGCAGCTTAACCAGGAGTAGCAATCAGCCCCAGCATTTT. The full variable domain, completed using reference TRBV7-2 and TRBJ1-5, is GAGVSQSPSNKVTEKGKDVELRCDPISGHTALYWYRQSLGQGLEFLIYFQGNSAPDKSGLPSDRFSAERTGGSVSTLTIQRTQQEDSAVYLCASSLTRSSNQPQHFGDGTRLSIL.

This clonotype was seen many times. This chain uses TRBV9 with TRBJ2-4; 7 bases align to TRBD1. Trimming cost V 3 bases and J 1 base; bases outside gene matches: 10. CDR3 length: 17 amino acids. CDR1 is SGDLS, CDR2 YYNGEE, per germline. CDR3 protein: CASSAETGNGAKNIQYF. As DNA, the CDR3 is TGTGCCAGCAGCGCCGAGACAGGGAATGGTGCCAAAAACATTCAGTACTTC.

The chain is built from TRBV9 and TRBJ2-1, with D perhaps given as TRBD1 or TRBD2 (5 bases each). V dropped 1 base and J dropped 9 bases, with 14 bases sitting between them. Germline CDR1 and CDR2: SGDLS and YYNGEE. The CDR3 loop spans 14 amino acids. The DNA for the CDR3 is TGTGCCAGCAGCGTATCTTCCCTGGGGACTGAGCAGTTCTTC. The encoded protein is CASSVSSLGTEQFF.

At least ten counts were recorded for this clonotype. This rearrangement joins TRBV29-1 to TRBJ1-2; D is undetermined. The CDR3 length is 12 residues. The germline V and J ends were trimmed by 3 bases and 8 bases, with 13 bases remaining between them. Germline CDR1 and CDR2: SQVTM and ANQGSEA. In DNA form, the CDR3 reads TGCAGCGTTGAGCAGATAATACAGGGCTACACCTTC. Its translation: CSVEQIIQGYTF. The variable domain in full, with the rest retrieved from reference TRBV29-1 and TRBJ1-2, is SAVISQKPSRDICQRGTSLTIQCQVDSQVTMMFWYRQQPGQSLTLIATANQGSEATYESGFVIDKFPISRPNLTFSTLTVSNMSPEDSSIYLCSVEQIIQGYTFGSGTRLTVV.

CDR3 loop: CSGGLDAYEQYF. The DNA of the CDR3 is TGCAGCGGGGGACTAGACGCCTACGAGCAGTACTTC. The chain combines TRBV29-1 with TRBJ2-7; TRBD2 aligns across 8 bases. The germline V gene encodes CDR1 SQVTM and CDR2 ANQGSEA. This CDR3 region has 12 residues. With 7 bases clipped from V and 2 bases from J, the junction kept 4 bases outside the gene matches.

This clonotype was seen ten or more times. The chain carries TRBV24-1 and TRBJ2-3, with 9 positions matching TRBD1. V lost 9 bases and J lost 6; bases outside the gene matches: 6. The germline V gene has CDR1 KGHDR and CDR2 SFDVKD. The CDR3 totals 13 residues. CDR3 region: CATSGQGRDTQYF. The CDR3 nucleotides are TGTGCCACCTCGGGACAGGGAAGGGATACGCAGTATTTT.

This clonotype was seen a handful of times. The genes are TRBV5-1 and TRBJ1-1; no reliable D call. CDR3 size: 13 residues. The germline V gene encodes CDR1 SGHRS and CDR2 YFSETQ. The V and J ends lost 0 bases and 3 bases respectively, with 6 bases between them. The CDR3 region has the DNA TGCGCCAGCAGCTTGGCTAAGGACACTGAAGCTTTCTTT. This translates into CASSLAKDTEAFF. Full variable domain (remainder filled in from reference TRBV5-1 and TRBJ1-1): KAGVTQTPRYLIKTRGQQVTLSCSPISGHRSVSWYQQTPGQGLQFLFEYFSETQRNKGNFPGRFSGRQFSNSRSEMNVSTLELGDSALYLCASSLAKDTEAFFGQGTRLTVV.

This clonotype was seen a few times. V usage is TRBV29-1 and J usage is TRBJ1-1, with 7 nucleotides matching TRBD1. CDR3 length: 13 residues. Germline CDR1 and CDR2: SQVTM and ANQGSEA. V shed 4 bases and J 7 bases; nucleotides not matched to a gene: 9. The CDR3 DNA sequence: TGCAGCGTTGGCGACAGGGTCTGGGGTGAAGCTTTCTTT. Translating gives CSVGDRVWGEAFF.

This clonotype has ten or more counts. The chain carries TRBV20-1 and TRBJ1-1; D not resolved. CDR3 length equals 12 residues. The V and J ends lost 7 bases and 0 bases respectively, with 9 bases between them. Germline CDR1 is DFQATT and CDR2 is SNEGSKA (reference sequence). CDR3 sequence (DNA): TGCAGTGTCGGAGGGTTGAACACTGAAGCTTTCTTT. As protein: CSVGGLNTEAFF.

This clonotype has more than one count but fewer than ten. The chain recombines TRBV29-1 with TRBJ2-5, with TRBD1 as a possible D gene (6 bases). Germline assignment: CDR1 SQVTM and CDR2 ANQGSEA. The CDR3 totals 13 residues. The V and J ends lost 5 bases and 1 base respectively, with 11 bases between them. The CDR3 is CSVPTGSQETQYF. The CDR3 DNA is TGCAGCGTTCCAACAGGGAGCCAAGAGACCCAGTACTTC.

DNA for the CDR3: TGCAGCGTTGCGGGACAGTGGGCCACTGAAGCTTTCTTT. Its protein product is CSVAGQWATEAFF. The chain uses TRBV29-1 and TRBJ1-1, with 7 bases fitting TRBD1. CDR1 and CDR2 (germline): SQVTM, ANQGSEA. Trimming cost V 4 bases and J 4 bases; bases outside gene matches: 6. The CDR3 covers 13 residues.

This clonotype was found many times. The chain links TRBV2 to TRBJ1-5; TRBD1 aligns across 8 bases. The junction had 4 bases not matched to a gene; V was cut back by 4 bases and J by 8 bases. Germline CDR1 is SNHLY and CDR2 is FYNNEI. The CDR3 extends over 13 amino acids. The CDR3 DNA follows: TGTGCCAGCAGTGGACAGGGGCTCGAGCCCCAGCATTTT. Amino acid sequence: CASSGQGLEPQHF.

The chain carries TRBV11-2 and TRBJ2-1, with 13 bases identical to TRBD2. The CDR3 length is 16 residues. The ends lost 5 bases at V and 5 bases at J; junction bases unmatched: 6. Germline CDR1 and CDR2: SGHAT and FQNNGV. This CDR3 is CASSTGLAGPDNEQFF. The DNA of the CDR3 is TGTGCCAGCAGCACGGGACTAGCGGGACCCGACAATGAGCAGTTCTTC. Combining the CDR3 with reference TRBV11-2 and TRBJ2-1 gives the whole variable domain EAGVAQSPRYKIIEKRQSVAFWCNPISGHATLYWYQQILGQGPKLLIQFQNNGVVDDSQLPKDRFSAERLKGVDSTLKIQPAKLEDSAVYLCASSTGLAGPDNEQFFGPGTRLTVL.

The rearrangement links TRBV20-1 to TRBJ2-2, with 14 nucleotides matching TRBD2. The V gene end was trimmed by 5 bases and the J gene end by 4 bases; junction bases not matched to a gene: 6. CDR1 is DFQATT, CDR2 SNEGSKA, per germline (reference sequence). The CDR3 contains 16 residues. CDR3 residues: CSAGRLAGGPTGELFF. The DNA for the CDR3 is TGCAGTGCTGGGAGACTAGCGGGAGGGCCCACCGGGGAGCTGTTTTTT.

The CDR3 loop reads CASSYSPTSSYEQYF. CDR3 nucleotide sequence: TGTGCCAGCAGTTACTCGCCGACAAGCTCCTACGAGCAGTACTTC. The V and J genes are TRBV6-5 and TRBJ2-7; D gene ambiguous. The CDR3 contains 15 residues. CDR1 is MNHEY and CDR2 is SVGAGI in the germline V gene. V was pared by 0 bases and J by 0 bases, with 9 bases between.

In its sample, this clonotype was seen many times. The V gene is TRBV11-2, the J gene TRBJ2-5; D might be TRBD1 (6 bases). The V and J ends lost 7 bases and 1 base respectively, with 13 bases between them. The germline V gene has CDR1 SGHAT and CDR2 FQNNGV. The CDR3 is made up of 14 amino acids. The CDR3, as DNA: TGTGCCAGCAACGCGAGGACAGCCCAAGAGACCCAGTACTTC. This sequence encodes CASNARTAQETQYF.

This chain joins TRBV5-6 and TRBJ2-5; possibly TRBD1 for D (5 bases). Looked up from germline, CDR1 is SGHDT and CDR2 is YYEEEE. The CDR3 consists of 15 residues. Deletions cut 0 bases from V and 5 bases from J, with 14 bases between. CDR3 DNA: TGTGCCAGCAGCTTGGACGGAGCAGGGAAGGAGACCCAGTACTTC. Its translation is CASSLDGAGKETQYF.